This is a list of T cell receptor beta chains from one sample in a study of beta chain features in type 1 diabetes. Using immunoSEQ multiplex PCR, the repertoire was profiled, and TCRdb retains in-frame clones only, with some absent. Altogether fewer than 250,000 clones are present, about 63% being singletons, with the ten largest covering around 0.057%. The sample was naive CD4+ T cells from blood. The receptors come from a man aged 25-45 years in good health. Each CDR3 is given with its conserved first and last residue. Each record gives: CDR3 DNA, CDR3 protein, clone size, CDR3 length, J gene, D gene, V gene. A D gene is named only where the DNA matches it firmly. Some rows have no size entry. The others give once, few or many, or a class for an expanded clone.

CDR3 DNA: TGCAGCGTTGCAAGGGGACTGAGCTCCTACAATGAGCAGTTCTTC; CDR3 protein: CSVARGLSSYNEQFF; clone size: few; CDR3 length: 15; J gene: TRBJ2-1; D gene: .; V gene: TRBV29-1
CDR3 DNA: TGTGCCTGGAGCCCTGGAGCTCGGGAGCAGTACTTC; CDR3 protein: CAWSPGAREQYF; clone size: .; CDR3 length: 12; J gene: TRBJ2-7; D gene: .; V gene: TRBV30
CDR3 DNA: TGCGCCAGCAGCTTTACTAGCGGGAGCCAAGAGACCCAGTACTTC; CDR3 protein: CASSFTSGSQETQYF; clone size: .; CDR3 length: 15; J gene: TRBJ2-5; D gene: TRBD2; V gene: TRBV5-1
CDR3 DNA: TGTGCCAGCAGAGACAGGTACCGCGAGCAGTACTTC; CDR3 protein: CASRDRYREQYF; clone size: .; CDR3 length: 12; J gene: TRBJ2-7; D gene: .; V gene: TRBV6-5
CDR3 DNA: TGTGCCAGCAGCTTAGGCTTTACTAATGAGCAGTTCTTC; CDR3 protein: CASSLGFTNEQFF; clone size: .; CDR3 length: 13; J gene: TRBJ2-1; D gene: .; V gene: TRBV11-2
CDR3 DNA: TGCGCCAGCAGCTTGGAGTACGAGCAGTACTTC; CDR3 protein: CASSLEYEQYF; clone size: few; CDR3 length: 11; J gene: TRBJ2-7; D gene: .; V gene: TRBV5-1
CDR3 DNA: TGTGCCAGCACCCCTCCTACCGGGACAGGGAAAAATACGCAGTATTTT; CDR3 protein: CASTPPTGTGKNTQYF; clone size: once; CDR3 length: 16; J gene: TRBJ2-3; D gene: TRBD1; V gene: TRBV25-1
CDR3 DNA: TGCAGCGTCACCCCTCTTCTGAGCTATGGCTACACCTTC; CDR3 protein: CSVTPLLSYGYTF; clone size: .; CDR3 length: 13; J gene: TRBJ1-2; D gene: .; V gene: TRBV29-1
CDR3 DNA: TGTGCCAGCAGGGGGGACAGACGGACAGATACGCAGTATTTT; CDR3 protein: CASRGDRRTDTQYF; clone size: .; CDR3 length: 14; J gene: TRBJ2-3; D gene: TRBD1; V gene: TRBV2
CDR3 DNA: TGTGCCACCAGCAGAGGACCCGGACATACCACAGAGACCCAGTACTTC; CDR3 protein: CATSRGPGHTTETQYF; clone size: .; CDR3 length: 16; J gene: TRBJ2-5; D gene: .; V gene: TRBV15
CDR3 DNA: TGCAGCGCGTATCAGGGAGATGAGACCCAGTACTTC; CDR3 protein: CSAYQGDETQYF; clone size: .; CDR3 length: 12; J gene: TRBJ2-5; D gene: .; V gene: TRBV29-1
CDR3 DNA: TGTGCCACCAGCAGAGCGGAGACCCAGTACTTC; CDR3 protein: CATSRAETQYF; clone size: .; CDR3 length: 11; J gene: TRBJ2-5; D gene: .; V gene: TRBV15
CDR3 DNA: TGTGCCTGGAGTAGGGACAGGGGGCGGGGTGGCTACACCTTC; CDR3 protein: CAWSRDRGRGGYTF; clone size: .; CDR3 length: 14; J gene: TRBJ1-2; D gene: TRBD1; V gene: TRBV30
CDR3 DNA: TGTGCCAGCAGCATGGACAGGGTTGAGAACGAGCAGTACTTC; CDR3 protein: CASSMDRVENEQYF; clone size: .; CDR3 length: 14; J gene: TRBJ2-7; D gene: TRBD1; V gene: TRBV7-9
CDR3 DNA: TGTGCCTGGAGTGTCGTAAGTGAAGCTTTCTTT; CDR3 protein: CAWSVVSEAFF; clone size: .; CDR3 length: 11; J gene: TRBJ1-1; D gene: .; V gene: TRBV30
CDR3 DNA: TGTGCCTGGAGTGTACAAACGCGCTCTGGAAACACCATATATTTT; CDR3 protein: CAWSVQTRSGNTIYF; clone size: .; CDR3 length: 15; J gene: TRBJ1-3; D gene: .; V gene: TRBV30
CDR3 DNA: TGTGCCAGCAGCTTTGTACAGGCGGCTGAAGCTTTCTTT; CDR3 protein: CASSFVQAAEAFF; clone size: .; CDR3 length: 13; J gene: TRBJ1-1; D gene: .; V gene: TRBV7-2
CDR3 DNA: TGCAGCTTTTTTACGGCAGGGGGAGTTAGTAATGAGCAGTTCTTC; CDR3 protein: CSFFTAGGVSNEQFF; clone size: .; CDR3 length: 15; J gene: TRBJ2-1; D gene: TRBD1; V gene: TRBV29-1
CDR3 DNA: TGTGCTCGGCAGAGCTCTGGAAACACCATATATTTT; CDR3 protein: CARQSSGNTIYF; clone size: .; CDR3 length: 12; J gene: TRBJ1-3; D gene: .; V gene: TRBV30
CDR3 DNA: TGTGCCAGCCACTCAATGGGGACAGGCTCCTACGAGCAGTACTTC; CDR3 protein: CASHSMGTGSYEQYF; clone size: .; CDR3 length: 15; J gene: TRBJ2-7; D gene: TRBD1; V gene: TRBV28
CDR3 DNA: TGTGCCAGCATCGGACAGGGAGGCACAGATACGCAGTATTTT; CDR3 protein: CASIGQGGTDTQYF; clone size: .; CDR3 length: 14; J gene: TRBJ2-3; D gene: TRBD1; V gene: TRBV28
CDR3 DNA: TGTGCCTGGAGTGTACCAGGGGCAAATGGCTACACCTTC; CDR3 protein: CAWSVPGANGYTF; clone size: .; CDR3 length: 13; J gene: TRBJ1-2; D gene: .; V gene: TRBV30
CDR3 DNA: TGCAGCGTTGAAAAGCGCGCGACAGGCGAGCAGTACTTC; CDR3 protein: CSVEKRATGEQYF; clone size: .; CDR3 length: 13; J gene: TRBJ2-7; D gene: .; V gene: TRBV29-1
CDR3 DNA: TGTGCCAGCAGCCCTGACAGGGCCTCGTCCTACAATGAGCAGTTCTTC; CDR3 protein: CASSPDRASSYNEQFF; clone size: few; CDR3 length: 16; J gene: TRBJ2-1; D gene: TRBD1; V gene: TRBV5-6
CDR3 DNA: TGTGCCACCGCAGCCGGGGTAACCCGTTCGGTCGAGCAGTACTTC; CDR3 protein: CATAAGVTRSVEQYF; clone size: .; CDR3 length: 15; J gene: TRBJ2-7; D gene: .; V gene: TRBV15
CDR3 DNA: TGCAGCGTTAGGTTGAACACTGAAGCTTTCTTT; CDR3 protein: CSVRLNTEAFF; clone size: few; CDR3 length: 11; J gene: TRBJ1-1; D gene: .; V gene: TRBV29-1
CDR3 DNA: TGTGCCAGCAGCGGACTTACAGATACGCAGTATTTT; CDR3 protein: CASSGLTDTQYF; clone size: .; CDR3 length: 12; J gene: TRBJ2-3; D gene: .; V gene: TRBV9
CDR3 DNA: TGTGCCAGCAGCCGGGACCTGTCTTACGAGCAGTACTTC; CDR3 protein: CASSRDLSYEQYF; clone size: .; CDR3 length: 13; J gene: TRBJ2-7; D gene: .; V gene: TRBV7-2
CDR3 DNA: TGCAGTGCTAACACCGGGACGCTAAGAACCTTC; CDR3 protein: CSANTGTLRTF; clone size: once; CDR3 length: 11; J gene: TRBJ1-2; D gene: .; V gene: TRBV20-1
CDR3 DNA: TGTGCCAGCAGCCGAAAGGCAGGCACAGATACGCAGTATTTT; CDR3 protein: CASSRKAGTDTQYF; clone size: once; CDR3 length: 14; J gene: TRBJ2-3; D gene: .; V gene: TRBV7-2
CDR3 DNA: TGTGCCAGCCGAACTAGTAGCGGTGGTGCAGATACGCAGTATTTT; CDR3 protein: CASRTSSGGADTQYF; clone size: .; CDR3 length: 15; J gene: TRBJ2-3; D gene: .; V gene: TRBV7-2
CDR3 DNA: TGTGCCAGCAGCCAAGAACAGGGGAGAGATACGCAGTATTTT; CDR3 protein: CASSQEQGRDTQYF; clone size: once; CDR3 length: 14; J gene: TRBJ2-3; D gene: TRBD1; V gene: TRBV14
CDR3 DNA: TGCGCCAGCAGCTTGGAACTAGCGGGGACCAATGAGCAGTTCTTC; CDR3 protein: CASSLELAGTNEQFF; clone size: few; CDR3 length: 15; J gene: TRBJ2-1; D gene: TRBD2; V gene: TRBV5-1
CDR3 DNA: TGTGCCAGCAGCACGGACAGCCTTAAAAACATTCAGTACTTC; CDR3 protein: CASSTDSLKNIQYF; clone size: .; CDR3 length: 14; J gene: TRBJ2-4; D gene: .; V gene: TRBV5-6
CDR3 DNA: TGTGCCAGCAGCCAGATGTGGTGGGAGACCCAGTACTTC; CDR3 protein: CASSQMWWETQYF; clone size: .; CDR3 length: 13; J gene: TRBJ2-5; D gene: .; V gene: TRBV14
CDR3 DNA: TGTGCCTGGAGTGTAGGGCAAGGCACCGGGGAGCTGTTTTTT; CDR3 protein: CAWSVGQGTGELFF; clone size: .; CDR3 length: 14; J gene: TRBJ2-2; D gene: .; V gene: TRBV30
CDR3 DNA: TGTGCCAGTAGTTTTCCAGGACAGGGGGCGGAGGAGACCCAGTACTTC; CDR3 protein: CASSFPGQGAEETQYF; clone size: .; CDR3 length: 16; J gene: TRBJ2-5; D gene: TRBD1; V gene: TRBV19
CDR3 DNA: TGTGCCAGCTCACCTGGGGCGGTAATTATAGCCAAAAACATTCAGTACTTC; CDR3 protein: CASSPGAVIIAKNIQYF; clone size: .; CDR3 length: 17; J gene: TRBJ2-4; D gene: .; V gene: TRBV18
CDR3 DNA: TGTGCCAGCAGCTTATCAGGCCCGGTCTACGAGCAGTACTTC; CDR3 protein: CASSLSGPVYEQYF; clone size: few; CDR3 length: 14; J gene: TRBJ2-7; D gene: .; V gene: TRBV11-2
CDR3 DNA: TGTGCCAGCAGCTCGGCAGGGGCCGGGGAGACCCAGTACTTC; CDR3 protein: CASSSAGAGETQYF; clone size: .; CDR3 length: 14; J gene: TRBJ2-5; D gene: .; V gene: TRBV7-9
CDR3 DNA: TGTGCCACCAGCCCGGGGTTATCCTACAATGAGCAGTTCTTC; CDR3 protein: CATSPGLSYNEQFF; clone size: .; CDR3 length: 14; J gene: TRBJ2-1; D gene: .; V gene: TRBV15
CDR3 DNA: TGCAGCGTGGAAAAGACAGGGAGTCAGACCCAGTACTTC; CDR3 protein: CSVEKTGSQTQYF; clone size: few; CDR3 length: 13; J gene: TRBJ2-5; D gene: TRBD1; V gene: TRBV29-1
CDR3 DNA: TGTGCCAGCAGTGGAGCGGGGGCCGCCTACGAGCAGTACTTC; CDR3 protein: CASSGAGAAYEQYF; clone size: .; CDR3 length: 14; J gene: TRBJ2-7; D gene: TRBD2; V gene: TRBV25-1
CDR3 DNA: TGTGCCAGCAGGGGGACCGGGGAAATTGGAGAGACCCAGTACTTC; CDR3 protein: CASRGTGEIGETQYF; clone size: .; CDR3 length: 15; J gene: TRBJ2-5; D gene: .; V gene: TRBV9
CDR3 DNA: TGCGCCAGCAGCTTGGTCCGACAGGCCACAGATACGCAGTATTTT; CDR3 protein: CASSLVRQATDTQYF; clone size: .; CDR3 length: 15; J gene: TRBJ2-3; D gene: .; V gene: TRBV5-1
CDR3 DNA: TGCAGCGTTTCGAAGGGGACTAGCACAACCGGGAGTGAGCAGTTCTTC; CDR3 protein: CSVSKGTSTTGSEQFF; clone size: .; CDR3 length: 16; J gene: TRBJ2-1; D gene: TRBD2; V gene: TRBV29-1
CDR3 DNA: TGTGCCACCAGCAGAAAGGGGACAGCATACAATGAGCAGTTCTTC; CDR3 protein: CATSRKGTAYNEQFF; clone size: once; CDR3 length: 15; J gene: TRBJ2-1; D gene: TRBD1; V gene: TRBV15
CDR3 DNA: TGTGCCAGCAGTGAGGGGGTTGCGGATACGCAGTATTTT; CDR3 protein: CASSEGVADTQYF; clone size: .; CDR3 length: 13; J gene: TRBJ2-3; D gene: .; V gene: TRBV6-1
CDR3 DNA: TGCAGCGTTGCGGAAACCTACGAGCAGTACTTC; CDR3 protein: CSVAETYEQYF; clone size: .; CDR3 length: 11; J gene: TRBJ2-7; D gene: .; V gene: TRBV29-1
CDR3 DNA: TGTGCCAGCAGCTTGGAACTAGCTGGGGAGACCCAGTACTTC; CDR3 protein: CASSLELAGETQYF; clone size: .; CDR3 length: 14; J gene: TRBJ2-5; D gene: .; V gene: TRBV5-4
CDR3 DNA: TGTGCCAGCAGCTTAGGAGGTAGCGCGTACAATGAGCAGTTCTTC; CDR3 protein: CASSLGGSAYNEQFF; clone size: .; CDR3 length: 15; J gene: TRBJ2-1; D gene: .; V gene: TRBV7-2
CDR3 DNA: TGCAGCGTGCTGACGGACTCCTACGAGCAGTACTTC; CDR3 protein: CSVLTDSYEQYF; clone size: .; CDR3 length: 12; J gene: TRBJ2-7; D gene: .; V gene: TRBV29-1
CDR3 DNA: TGTGCCAGCAGCTCGGTGGAGCGGGAGGGCACAGATACGCAGTATTTT; CDR3 protein: CASSSVEREGTDTQYF; clone size: .; CDR3 length: 16; J gene: TRBJ2-3; D gene: TRBD2; V gene: TRBV7-2
CDR3 DNA: TGTGCCTGGAGTGTACTCGGGGGCGAATCAGAGACCCAGTACTTC; CDR3 protein: CAWSVLGGESETQYF; clone size: .; CDR3 length: 15; J gene: TRBJ2-5; D gene: .; V gene: TRBV30
CDR3 DNA: TGCAGCGTTGAACCGACAGGGGGCCGCACAGATACGCAGTATTTT; CDR3 protein: CSVEPTGGRTDTQYF; clone size: .; CDR3 length: 15; J gene: TRBJ2-3; D gene: TRBD1; V gene: TRBV29-1
CDR3 DNA: TGTGCCAGCAGCGTAGGGGGGACTAGCGGCCAAGAGACCCAGTACTTC; CDR3 protein: CASSVGGTSGQETQYF; clone size: .; CDR3 length: 16; J gene: TRBJ2-5; D gene: TRBD2; V gene: TRBV9
CDR3 DNA: TGTGCCAGCAGCTTGTCGGGGAATGAGCAGTTCTTC; CDR3 protein: CASSLSGNEQFF; clone size: once; CDR3 length: 12; J gene: TRBJ2-1; D gene: .; V gene: TRBV5-4
CDR3 DNA: TGTGCCAGCAGCTTAGATGGGACACCGTCGGACGAGCAGTACTTC; CDR3 protein: CASSLDGTPSDEQYF; clone size: .; CDR3 length: 15; J gene: TRBJ2-7; D gene: .; V gene: TRBV11-2
CDR3 DNA: TGTGCCAGCAGCTTAGTTCCGGAAGGGTACAATGAGCAGTTCTTC; CDR3 protein: CASSLVPEGYNEQFF; clone size: .; CDR3 length: 15; J gene: TRBJ2-1; D gene: .; V gene: TRBV13